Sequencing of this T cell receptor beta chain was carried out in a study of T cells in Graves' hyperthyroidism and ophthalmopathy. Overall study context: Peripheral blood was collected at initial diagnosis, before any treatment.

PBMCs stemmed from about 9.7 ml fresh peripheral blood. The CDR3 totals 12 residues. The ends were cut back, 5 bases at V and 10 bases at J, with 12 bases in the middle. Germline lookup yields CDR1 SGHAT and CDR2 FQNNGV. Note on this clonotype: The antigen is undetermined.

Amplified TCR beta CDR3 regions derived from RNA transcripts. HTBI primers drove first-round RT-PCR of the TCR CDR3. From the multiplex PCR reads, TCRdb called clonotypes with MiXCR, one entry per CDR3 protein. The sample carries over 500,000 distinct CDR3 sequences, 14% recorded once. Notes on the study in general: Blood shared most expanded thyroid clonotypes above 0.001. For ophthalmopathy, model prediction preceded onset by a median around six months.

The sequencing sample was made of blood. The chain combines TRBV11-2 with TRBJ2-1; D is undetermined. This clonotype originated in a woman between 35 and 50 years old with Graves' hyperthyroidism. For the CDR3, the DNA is TGTGCCAGCAGCCCAGCTCACAGAGAGCAGTTCTTC. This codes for CASSPAHREQFF.